The T cell receptor (beta chain) described here comes from a study of glioma-infiltrating T cells. CDR1 is MNHEY and CDR2 is SVGAGI in the germline V gene. V lost 11 bases and J lost 3, with 17 bases in between. CDR3 length: 14 residues. Using RNA template, CDR3s of TCR alpha and beta were amplified with iRepertoire arm-PCR. TCRdb passed the multiplex PCR reads through MiXCR, listing each CDR3 protein once. Among some 10,000 distinct CDR3 sequences listed, 56% were seen once. The chain recombines TRBV6-5 with TRBJ2-1; D may be TRBD2 (6 bases). The specimen was glioma tissue, nonneoplastic brain tissue, or PBMCs (not recorded which). The receptor's source is a human donor with low-grade glioma or glioblastoma, undergoing nonglioma brain surgery, or in good health (not recorded which). The CDR3 nucleotides read TGTGCCCGCCGCTTGCCTAGCGACTACAATGAGCAGTTCTTC. Protein product: CARRLPSDYNEQFF.